These 6 T cell receptor beta chains were sequenced from one sample in a study of regulatory T cells in long-lasting Graves disease. CDR3-region Arm-PCR and iRepertoire HTBI primers produced the TCR beta libraries. TCRdb reprocessed the multiplex PCR reads via MiXCR and lists one record per CDR3 protein. The sample has approximately 480,000 distinct CDR3 sequences, around 15% seen once. Time point indicated: newly diagnosed GD, antithyroid drugs for less than 3 months. Extracted RNA from PBMCs served as the source of the TCR library. The sample also formed part of further work on T cells in Graves' hyperthyroidism and ophthalmopathy.

The source material was peripheral blood mononuclear cells (PBMCs), sampled at new diagnosis, from a patient treated with antithyroid drugs. The receptors come from a middle-aged man with Graves disease.

This clonotype was recorded many times. CDR3 in DNA: TGTGCCAGCAGCTCCGATTGGGGAGGTCAGCCCCAGCATTTT. Encoded protein: CASSSDWGGQPQHF. The chain recombines TRBV7-2 with TRBJ1-5; D remains unclear. The CDR3 spans 14 residues. V was shortened by 4 bases and J by 6 bases, with 13 bases between the two germline ends. Germline CDR1 and CDR2: SGHTA and FQGNSA. Full variable domain (rest looked up from reference TRBV7-2 and TRBJ1-5): GAGVSQSPSNKVTEKGKDVELRCDPISGHTALYWYRQSLGQGLEFLIYFQGNSAPDKSGLPSDRFSAERTGGSVSTLTIQRTQQEDSAVYLCASSSDWGGQPQHFGDGTRLSIL.

This clonotype was detected many times. This rearrangement joins TRBV7-8 to TRBJ1-1; D is uncertain. The CDR3 is made up of 13 amino acids. V was shortened by 5 bases and J by 7 bases, with 14 bases between the two germline ends. Germline V gives CDR1 SGHVS, CDR2 FQNEAQ. The CDR3 DNA reads TGTGCCAGCAGCCCTGACATGTTCAATGAAGCTTTCTTT. It yields the protein CASSPDMFNEAFF. The full variable domain, with the rest looked up from reference TRBV7-8 and TRBJ1-1, is GAGVSQSPRYKVAKRGQDVALRCDPISGHVSLFWYQQALGQGPEFLTYFQNEAQLDKSGLPSDRFFAERPEGSVSTLKIQRTQQEDSAVYLCASSPDMFNEAFFGQGTRLTVV.

The chain links TRBV7-3 to TRBJ2-7; 8 nucleotides agree with TRBD1. This CDR3 region has 14 residues. From germline, CDR1 is SGHTA and CDR2 FQGTGA. The J segment lost 6 bases and the V segment lost 4 bases, leaving 8 bases of the junction unmatched. The CDR3 reads CASSSTGGSGEQYF. DNA for the CDR3: TGTGCCAGCAGCTCTACAGGGGGAAGTGGCGAGCAGTACTTC. The variable domain in full, with the rest retrieved from reference TRBV7-3 and TRBJ2-7, is GAGVSQTPSNKVTEKGKYVELRCDPISGHTALYWYRQSLGQGPEFLIYFQGTGAADDSGLPNDRFFAVRPEGSVSTLKIQRTERGDSAVYLCASSSTGGSGEQYFGPGTRLTVT.

This clonotype showed up just a few times. The rearrangement links TRBV5-1 to TRBJ1-2; 8 bases match TRBD1. The CDR3 consists of 16 residues. The ends lost 2 bases at V and 5 bases at J; junction bases unmatched: 11. In germline, CDR1 is SGHRS, CDR2 YFSETQ. CDR3 region: CASSFGTGGWRYGYTF. Written as DNA, the CDR3 is TGCGCCAGCAGCTTCGGGACAGGAGGGTGGCGTTATGGCTACACCTTC.

This clonotype was seen more than once but under ten times. The V and J genes are TRBV6-5 and TRBJ2-7; 8 positions match TRBD2. Germline-derived CDR1 and CDR2 are MNHEY and SVGAGI. After removal of 2 bases from V and 3 bases from J, the junction contained 3 bases not matched to a gene. The CDR3 length is 14 residues. The CDR3 loop reads CASSYVLAGYEQYF. CDR3 coding DNA: TGTGCCAGCAGTTACGTCCTAGCGGGCTACGAGCAGTACTTC.

Many counts were recorded for this clonotype. CDR3 in amino acids: CATSSDRVRGGQPQHF. The CDR3 nucleotides read TGTGCCACCAGCAGTGACAGGGTTCGGGGGGGTCAGCCCCAGCATTTT. The chain links TRBV15 to TRBJ1-5, with TRBD1 matching 7 bases. The CDR3 consists of 16 residues. V trimming: 3 bases; J trimming: 6 bases; junction bases outside the gene matches: 11. CDR1 and CDR2 (germline): LNHNV, YYDKDF (reference sequence).